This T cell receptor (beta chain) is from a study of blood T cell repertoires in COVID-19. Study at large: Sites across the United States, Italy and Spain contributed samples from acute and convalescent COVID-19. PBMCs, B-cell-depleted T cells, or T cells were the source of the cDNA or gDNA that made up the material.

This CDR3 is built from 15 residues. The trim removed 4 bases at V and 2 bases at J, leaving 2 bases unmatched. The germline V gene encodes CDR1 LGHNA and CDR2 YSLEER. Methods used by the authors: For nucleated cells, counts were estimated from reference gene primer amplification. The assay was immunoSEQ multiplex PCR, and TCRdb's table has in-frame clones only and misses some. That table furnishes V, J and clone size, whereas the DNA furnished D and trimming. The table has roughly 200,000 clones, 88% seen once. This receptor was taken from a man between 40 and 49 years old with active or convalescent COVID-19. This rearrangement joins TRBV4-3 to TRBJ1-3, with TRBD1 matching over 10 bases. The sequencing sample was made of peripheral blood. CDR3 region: CASSPGQGAGNTIYF. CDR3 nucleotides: TGCGCCAGCAGCCCAGGACAGGGGGCTGGAAACACCATATATTTT.